This T cell receptor (beta chain) was sequenced for a study of blood T cell repertoires in COVID-19. On the study more broadly: PBMCs, B-cell-depleted T cells, or T cells were the source of the cDNA or gDNA that made up the material.

The germline CDR1 and CDR2 sequences are SGHNT and YYREEE (reference sequence). Trimming cost V 3 bases and J 3 bases; bases outside gene matches: 8. This CDR3 comprises 15 residues. In the authors' workflow: Counts of nucleated cells, estimated from reference gene primer amplification, were obtained. Only in-frame clones appear in the TCRdb table, and some are missing; sequencing was by immunoSEQ multiplex PCR. D and trimming come from the DNA, and the V and J calls and clone size come from that table. The sample holds fewer than 250,000 clones, 65% to 90% seen once. This chain connects TRBV5-4 to TRBJ1-1, with 7 bases lining up with TRBD1. Material: PBMCs or T cells enriched from blood (not recorded which). The source is a woman aged 50 to 65 with acute COVID-19. This chain's CDR3 is CASSYQGGRHTEAFF. For the CDR3, the DNA is TGTGCCAGCAGCTACCAGGGGGGAAGGCACACTGAAGCTTTCTTT.